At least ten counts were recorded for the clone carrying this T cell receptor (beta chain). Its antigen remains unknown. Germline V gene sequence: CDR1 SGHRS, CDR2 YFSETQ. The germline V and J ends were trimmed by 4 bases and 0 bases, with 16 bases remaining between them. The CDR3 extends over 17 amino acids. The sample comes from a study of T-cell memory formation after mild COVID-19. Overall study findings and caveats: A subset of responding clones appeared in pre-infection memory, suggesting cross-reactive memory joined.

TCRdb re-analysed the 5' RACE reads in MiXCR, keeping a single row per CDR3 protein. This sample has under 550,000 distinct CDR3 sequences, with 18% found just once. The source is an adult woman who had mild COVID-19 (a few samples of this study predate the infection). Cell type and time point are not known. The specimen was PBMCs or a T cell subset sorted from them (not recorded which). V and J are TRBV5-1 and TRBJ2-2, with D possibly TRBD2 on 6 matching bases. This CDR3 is CASSRNRDSSNTGELFF. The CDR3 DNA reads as TGCGCCAGCAGCCGCAACCGGGACTCGTCGAACACCGGGGAGCTGTTTTTT.